The rows below give T cell receptor beta chains drawn from one sample of a study of Graves' ophthalmopathy and Graves' hyperthyroidism. MiXCR, applied by TCRdb to the multiplex PCR reads, yields one record per CDR3 protein. This sample has roughly 400,000 distinct CDR3 sequences; around 17% occur once, and the top ten carry about 1.4%. Sequenced sample: peripheral blood. All receptors come from a woman between 18 and 30 years old with Graves' ophthalmopathy. Each CDR3 is given with its conserved first and last residue. The D gene is left open where the match is weak. Where a row states a size, it is once, few, many or the class of an expanded clone; other rows omit it.

j_call: TRBJ2-7
clone_size: many
v_call: TRBV19
d_call: TRBD2
cdr3_aa: CASSLGTTTSEQYF
cdr3_nt: TGTGCCAGTTCACTCGGGACTACCACCTCCGAGCAGTACTTC

j_call: TRBJ1-5
clone_size: many
v_call: TRBV28
d_call: .
cdr3_aa: CASSRSRLTGGNQPQHF
cdr3_nt: TGTGCCAGCAGCCGAAGTCGGTTGACCGGGGGGAATCAGCCCCAGCATTTT

j_call: TRBJ1-1
clone_size: many
v_call: TRBV5-1
d_call: .
cdr3_aa: CASSSFMNTEAFF
cdr3_nt: TGCGCCAGCAGCTCCTTTATGAACACTGAAGCTTTCTTT

j_call: TRBJ2-5
clone_size: .
v_call: TRBV4-2
d_call: .
cdr3_aa: CASSQDLVRAETPETQYF
cdr3_nt: TGTGCCAGCAGCCAAGACTTGGTACGAGCGGAGACCCCCGAGACCCAGTACTTC

j_call: TRBJ2-5
clone_size: many
v_call: TRBV2
d_call: .
cdr3_aa: CAGTGFGGQETQYF
cdr3_nt: TGTGCCGGCACAGGGTTTGGGGGGCAAGAGACCCAGTACTTC

j_call: TRBJ1-5
clone_size: many
v_call: TRBV27
d_call: TRBD1
cdr3_aa: CASSLSGGLGNQPQHF
cdr3_nt: TGTGCCAGCAGTTTATCAGGGGGCCTCGGCAATCAGCCCCAGCATTTT

j_call: TRBJ1-5
clone_size: many
v_call: TRBV28
d_call: .
cdr3_aa: CASSLWMGAGNQPQHF
cdr3_nt: TGTGCCAGCAGTTTGTGGATGGGGGCTGGCAATCAGCCCCAGCATTTT

j_call: TRBJ2-7
clone_size: many
v_call: TRBV20-1
d_call: .
cdr3_aa: CSFPRDLSFYEQYF
cdr3_nt: TGCAGTTTCCCCCGGGACTTAAGTTTTTACGAGCAGTACTTC

j_call: TRBJ1-6
clone_size: many
v_call: TRBV27
d_call: .
cdr3_aa: CASSDREGRGSPLHF
cdr3_nt: TGTGCCAGCTCCGATAGAGAGGGACGGGGTTCACCCCTCCACTTT

j_call: TRBJ2-5
clone_size: .
v_call: TRBV7-9
d_call: TRBD1
cdr3_aa: CASSPTGGVETQYF
cdr3_nt: TGTGCCAGCAGCCCAACAGGGGGCGTGGAGACCCAGTACTTC

j_call: TRBJ2-5
clone_size: many
v_call: TRBV6-5
d_call: TRBD2
cdr3_aa: CASSWGTRGDLEETQYF
cdr3_nt: TGTGCCAGCAGTTGGGGGACTAGAGGGGATTTGGAAGAGACCCAGTACTTC

j_call: TRBJ2-7
clone_size: many
v_call: TRBV28
d_call: .
cdr3_aa: CASSPPPDLEEQYF
cdr3_nt: TGTGCCAGCAGTCCCCCCCCAGATTTGGAAGAGCAGTACTTC

j_call: TRBJ1-3
clone_size: .
v_call: TRBV6-5
d_call: TRBD1
cdr3_aa: CASSYSRQGRGNTIYF
cdr3_nt: TGTGCCAGCAGTTACTCCCGACAGGGGAGAGGAAACACCATATATTTT

j_call: TRBJ2-5
clone_size: many
v_call: TRBV7-2
d_call: .
cdr3_aa: CASSPSPLRTVQETQYF
cdr3_nt: TGTGCCAGCAGCCCTAGTCCCCTACGGACAGTCCAAGAGACCCAGTACTTC

j_call: TRBJ2-7
clone_size: many
v_call: TRBV12-3/TRBV12-4
d_call: .
cdr3_aa: CASSGPREVYEQYF
cdr3_nt: TGTGCCAGCAGCGGCCCTCGGGAAGTATACGAGCAGTACTTC

j_call: TRBJ1-1
clone_size: .
v_call: TRBV6-2/TRBV6-3
d_call: .
cdr3_aa: CASSYLGRGTEAFF
cdr3_nt: TGTGCCAGCAGTTACTTGGGACGAGGGACTGAAGCTTTCTTT

j_call: TRBJ1-1
clone_size: many
v_call: TRBV7-9
d_call: TRBD1
cdr3_aa: CASRHQGDTEAFF
cdr3_nt: TGTGCCAGCAGACACCAGGGGGACACTGAAGCTTTCTTT

j_call: TRBJ2-7
clone_size: .
v_call: TRBV3-1
d_call: .
cdr3_aa: CASSPRDPPYEQYF
cdr3_nt: TGTGCCAGCAGCCCTAGGGACCCCCCCTACGAGCAGTACTTC

j_call: TRBJ2-7
clone_size: many
v_call: TRBV4-2
d_call: .
cdr3_aa: CASSLNPRTSSSYEQYF
cdr3_nt: TGTGCCAGCAGCCTTAACCCTAGGACAAGTAGCTCCTACGAGCAGTACTTC

j_call: TRBJ2-2
clone_size: many
v_call: TRBV4-2
d_call: TRBD1
cdr3_aa: CASSQGAGGPGGELFF
cdr3_nt: TGTGCCAGCAGCCAAGGGGCAGGGGGCCCAGGCGGGGAGCTGTTTTTT

j_call: TRBJ1-3
clone_size: many
v_call: TRBV7-8
d_call: .
cdr3_aa: CASRSPAGNTIYF
cdr3_nt: TGTGCCAGCCGATCCCCGGCTGGAAACACCATATATTTT

j_call: TRBJ1-2
clone_size: many
v_call: TRBV7-8
d_call: .
cdr3_aa: CASSLAFSQVSVYGYTF
cdr3_nt: TGTGCCAGCAGCTTAGCGTTTTCCCAGGTTTCAGTGTATGGCTACACCTTC

j_call: TRBJ1-5
clone_size: many
v_call: TRBV30
d_call: .
cdr3_aa: CAWSGGNSNQPQHF
cdr3_nt: TGTGCCTGGAGTGGCGGAAATAGCAATCAGCCCCAGCATTTT

j_call: TRBJ2-7
clone_size: .
v_call: TRBV27
d_call: .
cdr3_aa: CASRARPSSYEQYF
cdr3_nt: TGTGCCAGCAGAGCCCGCCCTAGCTCCTACGAGCAGTACTTC

j_call: TRBJ2-5
clone_size: many
v_call: TRBV11-1
d_call: TRBD2
cdr3_aa: CASSLDDTAGGPIWETQYF
cdr3_nt: TGTGCCAGCAGCTTAGATGATACAGCGGGAGGGCCCATTTGGGAGACCCAGTACTTC

j_call: TRBJ1-1
clone_size: .
v_call: TRBV30
d_call: .
cdr3_aa: CAWSTGPNTEAFF
cdr3_nt: TGTGCCTGGAGTACGGGACCGAACACTGAAGCTTTCTTT

j_call: TRBJ1-5
clone_size: many
v_call: TRBV20-1
d_call: TRBD1
cdr3_aa: CSVRSGQGGVKPQHF
cdr3_nt: TGCAGTGTCCGTTCAGGGCAGGGGGGTGTGAAGCCCCAGCATTTT

j_call: TRBJ2-5
clone_size: many
v_call: TRBV20-1
d_call: .
cdr3_aa: CSARDMSPETQYF
cdr3_nt: TGCAGTGCTAGAGATATGAGTCCAGAGACCCAGTACTTC

j_call: TRBJ1-2
clone_size: many
v_call: TRBV10-3
d_call: .
cdr3_aa: CAISRQFADYGYTF
cdr3_nt: TGTGCCATCAGCCGACAGTTTGCGGACTATGGCTACACCTTC

j_call: TRBJ1-5
clone_size: many
v_call: TRBV6-4
d_call: TRBD1
cdr3_aa: CASSPNVGQGPSVAQHF
cdr3_nt: TGTGCCAGCAGCCCCAACGTCGGACAGGGGCCTTCGGTGGCCCAGCATTTT

j_call: TRBJ1-1
clone_size: many
v_call: TRBV3-1
d_call: .
cdr3_aa: CASRVNGYTEAFF
cdr3_nt: TGTGCCAGCAGAGTGAACGGGTACACTGAAGCTTTCTTT

j_call: TRBJ1-5
clone_size: .
v_call: TRBV11-2
d_call: .
cdr3_aa: CASSRSDFYSNQPQHF
cdr3_nt: TGTGCCAGCAGCCGTTCAGACTTTTATAGCAATCAGCCCCAGCATTTT

j_call: TRBJ2-7
clone_size: many
v_call: TRBV20-1
d_call: TRBD1
cdr3_aa: CSARSWTGVSYEQYF
cdr3_nt: TGCAGTGCTAGATCGTGGACAGGGGTCTCCTACGAGCAGTACTTC

j_call: TRBJ2-5
clone_size: many
v_call: TRBV9
d_call: .
cdr3_aa: CASSGGQETQYF
cdr3_nt: TGTGCCAGCAGCGGGGGACAAGAGACCCAGTACTTC

j_call: TRBJ1-5
clone_size: many
v_call: TRBV24-1
d_call: .
cdr3_aa: CATGGGSNQPQHF
cdr3_nt: TGTGCCACCGGGGGAGGGAGCAATCAGCCCCAGCATTTT

j_call: TRBJ1-1
clone_size: many
v_call: TRBV28
d_call: TRBD1
cdr3_aa: CASRTPGQGTFF
cdr3_nt: TGTGCCAGCAGGACACCGGGACAGGGAACTTTCTTT

j_call: TRBJ1-1
clone_size: many
v_call: TRBV28
d_call: .
cdr3_aa: CATNPRGTRAFF
cdr3_nt: TGTGCCACCAACCCTCGGGGGACACGAGCTTTCTTT

j_call: TRBJ1-1
clone_size: many
v_call: TRBV20-1
d_call: .
cdr3_aa: CSARTQETNTEAFF
cdr3_nt: TGCAGTGCTAGAACACAGGAAACGAACACTGAAGCTTTCTTT

j_call: TRBJ2-7
clone_size: few
v_call: TRBV19
d_call: .
cdr3_aa: CTSRESISYEQYF
cdr3_nt: TGTACCAGCAGGGAGTCTATCTCCTACGAGCAGTACTTC

j_call: TRBJ2-2
clone_size: .
v_call: TRBV28
d_call: .
cdr3_aa: CASRPPGGTNTGELFF
cdr3_nt: TGTGCCAGCAGGCCCCCAGGGGGGACGAACACCGGGGAGCTGTTTTTT

j_call: TRBJ2-7
clone_size: many
v_call: TRBV19
d_call: .
cdr3_aa: CATLKSEVPYEQYF
cdr3_nt: TGTGCCACCTTAAAAAGCGAAGTTCCTTACGAGCAGTACTTC

j_call: TRBJ2-5
clone_size: few
v_call: TRBV10-2
d_call: TRBD2
cdr3_aa: CATSQPSTSGSEYQETQYF
cdr3_nt: TGCGCCACCTCTCAACCATCGACTAGCGGGAGCGAGTACCAAGAGACCCAGTACTTC

j_call: TRBJ1-1
clone_size: many
v_call: TRBV11-2
d_call: .
cdr3_aa: CASSLGWGEANTEAFF
cdr3_nt: TGTGCCAGCAGCCTGGGCTGGGGGGAAGCGAACACTGAAGCTTTCTTT

j_call: TRBJ1-3
clone_size: many
v_call: TRBV7-6
d_call: .
cdr3_aa: CASSLAVLSAGNTIYF
cdr3_nt: TGTGCCAGCAGCTTAGCGGTGTTGAGTGCAGGAAACACCATATATTTT

j_call: TRBJ1-2
clone_size: few
v_call: TRBV27
d_call: .
cdr3_aa: CASRSYNYGYTF
cdr3_nt: TGTGCCAGCCGGTCCTATAACTATGGCTACACCTTC

j_call: TRBJ1-5
clone_size: many
v_call: TRBV3-1
d_call: .
cdr3_aa: CASSQLDQPQHF
cdr3_nt: TGTGCCAGCAGCCAGCTAGATCAGCCCCAGCATTTT

j_call: TRBJ2-7
clone_size: .
v_call: TRBV20-1
d_call: .
cdr3_aa: CSARVEQYF
cdr3_nt: TGCAGTGCTAGAGTTGAGCAGTACTTC

j_call: TRBJ2-7
clone_size: many
v_call: TRBV7-2
d_call: .
cdr3_aa: CASSLATGRGEQCF
cdr3_nt: TGTGCCAGCAGCTTAGCGACAGGGCGGGGCGAGCAGTGCTTC

j_call: TRBJ1-1
clone_size: many
v_call: TRBV4-3
d_call: TRBD1
cdr3_aa: CASSRDRGAEAFF
cdr3_nt: TGCGCCAGCAGCCGGGACAGGGGGGCTGAAGCTTTCTTT

j_call: TRBJ1-6
clone_size: many
v_call: TRBV28
d_call: .
cdr3_aa: CASSSLEKSSYNSPLHF
cdr3_nt: TGTGCCAGCAGCTCTCTGGAGAAGAGCTCCTATAATTCACCCCTCCACTTT

j_call: TRBJ1-1
clone_size: many
v_call: TRBV11-3
d_call: .
cdr3_aa: CASSAKGGTEAFF
cdr3_nt: TGTGCCAGCAGTGCAAAGGGTGGCACTGAAGCTTTCTTT

j_call: TRBJ1-3
clone_size: few
v_call: TRBV30
d_call: TRBD1
cdr3_aa: CAWGQGGNTIYF
cdr3_nt: TGTGCCTGGGGACAGGGGGGAAACACCATATATTTT

j_call: TRBJ2-2
clone_size: many
v_call: TRBV28
d_call: .
cdr3_aa: CASIGYHGELFF
cdr3_nt: TGTGCCAGCATTGGGTACCACGGGGAGCTGTTTTTT

j_call: TRBJ2-7
clone_size: many
v_call: TRBV7-9
d_call: TRBD2
cdr3_aa: CASSSGLGAEQYF
cdr3_nt: TGTGCCAGCAGCTCGGGACTAGGAGCCGAGCAGTACTTC

j_call: TRBJ2-7
clone_size: many
v_call: TRBV5-1
d_call: TRBD1
cdr3_aa: CASTRTGGFHEQYF
cdr3_nt: TGCGCCAGCACTCGGACAGGGGGCTTCCACGAGCAGTACTTC

j_call: TRBJ1-5
clone_size: few
v_call: TRBV7-6
d_call: .
cdr3_aa: CASSLVAAGLQPQHF
cdr3_nt: TGTGCCAGCAGCTTAGTGGCGGCAGGGCTTCAGCCCCAGCATTTT

j_call: TRBJ2-5
clone_size: many
v_call: TRBV29-1
d_call: TRBD2
cdr3_aa: CSVPAGYQETQYF
cdr3_nt: TGCAGCGTTCCAGCGGGATACCAAGAGACCCAGTACTTC

j_call: TRBJ1-1
clone_size: .
v_call: TRBV28
d_call: .
cdr3_aa: CASSLSRRSTEAFF
cdr3_nt: TGTGCCAGCAGTTTATCCAGAAGGAGCACTGAAGCTTTCTTT